This TCR beta chain was profiled in a study of technical replicates of blood from several donors. Here immunoSEQ multiplex PCR was the method, and the copy in TCRdb shows in-frame clones only, minus some. Among tens of thousands of clones listed, roughly 92% were seen once. Trimming cost V 0 bases and J 8 bases; bases outside gene matches: 7. Germline V gene sequence: CDR1 SGHDN, CDR2 FVKESK. The CDR3 runs to 15 residues. This clonotype was sampled from a human donor in good health. The sequenced material came from T cells isolated from PBMCs. The chain couples TRBV14 to TRBJ2-3; TRBD2 agrees at 8 bases. The CDR3 DNA reads as TGTGCCAGCAGCCAAGAGAGCGGGAGTAGGGCTACGCAGTATTTT. Translated, it gives CASSQESGSRATQYF.